What follows describes a single T cell receptor beta chain. Its antigen is unknown. This sample stems from a study of T cells after yellow fever vaccination. Study observations and caveats: Abundant bulk-population clonotypes could contaminate the FACS-sorted repertoires. Post-booster samples contained most primary-vaccination clones (more than 95% CD4, around 89% CD8).

Synthesis of TCR cDNA relied on 5'RACE template switching, which attached a universal primer site and UMIs. TCRdb processed the 5' RACE reads anew with MiXCR; each CDR3 protein has one entry. The repertoire includes around 300,000 distinct CDR3 sequences, 10% to 15% of them detected once, and about 0.54% sits in the top ten. The germline V gene encodes CDR1 LNHDA and CDR2 SQIVND (reference sequence). The CDR3 runs 14 residues. Trimming took 7 bases from V and 5 from J, leaving 17 bases between them. This receptor was identified in a man aged 25 to 40 who received the YFV17D yellow fever vaccine. Material: CD4+ T cells sorted from PBMCs, obtained 45 days after the yellow fever booster vaccination. The chain uses TRBV19 and TRBJ1-1; D uncertain. CDR3 region: CASTWNPEGTEAFF. CDR3 nucleotides: TGTGCCAGTACATGGAACCCGGAAGGAACTGAAGCTTTCTTT.